The clone carrying this T cell receptor (beta chain) is a singleton in its sample. The antigen remains undetermined. Repertoires were generated with immunoSEQ multiplex PCR, while TCRdb's copy carries only in-frame clones and drops some. Counted here are about 97,000 clones, approximately 83% occurring once; the ten biggest clones make up 12%. The source of the sample is a study of PD-1 blockade in classical Hodgkin lymphoma. Study as a whole: Administration of nivolumab to patients was at 3 mg/kg intravenously every 2 weeks. Study-level results: Before treatment, TCR diversity in newly diagnosed patients was reportedly lower than in healthy donors. Some patients began nivolumab under 1 year after ASCT. These patients were excluded from later analyses.

V was trimmed by 3 bases and J by 2 bases, leaving 13 bases between them. This CDR3 has 16 amino acids. Germline lookup yields CDR1 KGHSH and CDR2 LQKENI. Each patient experienced a relapse that followed autologous stem cell transplantation, and brentuximab vedotin exposure varied. V and J are TRBV18 and TRBJ1-4, with a possible D match to TRBD1 (5 bases). The sample here was peripheral blood mononuclear cells (PBMCs), taken at baseline. The receptor comes from a human donor with classical Hodgkin lymphoma. The CDR3 bases are TGTGCCAGCTCACCCCCTCAGGGATTGACTAATGAAAAACTGTTTTTT. Translation: CASSPPQGLTNEKLFF.